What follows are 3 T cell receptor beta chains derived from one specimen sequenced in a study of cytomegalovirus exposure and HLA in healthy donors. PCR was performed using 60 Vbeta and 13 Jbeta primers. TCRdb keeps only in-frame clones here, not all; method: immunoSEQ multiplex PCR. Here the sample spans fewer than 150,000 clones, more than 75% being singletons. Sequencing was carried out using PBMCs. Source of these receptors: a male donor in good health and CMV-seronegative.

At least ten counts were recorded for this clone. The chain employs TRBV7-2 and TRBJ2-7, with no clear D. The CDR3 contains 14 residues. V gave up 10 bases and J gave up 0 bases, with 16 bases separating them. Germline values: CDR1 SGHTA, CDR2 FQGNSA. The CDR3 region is CATGRSVSSYEQYF. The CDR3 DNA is TGTGCCACAGGAAGATCAGTAAGCTCCTACGAGCAGTACTTC.

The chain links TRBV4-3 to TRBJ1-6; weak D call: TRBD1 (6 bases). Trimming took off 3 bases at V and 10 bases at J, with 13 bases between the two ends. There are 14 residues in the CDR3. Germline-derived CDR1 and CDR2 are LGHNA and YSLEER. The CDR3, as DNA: TGCGCCAGCAGCCAGAAGATCAGGGGATCACCCCTCCACTTT. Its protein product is CASSQKIRGSPLHF.

This CDR3 reads CASSLARGAYYNEQFF. CDR3 DNA: TGTGCCAGCAGTCTAGCCCGGGGGGCCTATTACAATGAGCAGTTCTTC. The chain employs TRBV27 and TRBJ2-1, with D tentatively TRBD2 (7 bases). V lost 5 bases and J lost 4, with 18 bases in between. The CDR3 is 16 amino acids. The germline V gene has CDR1 MNHEY and CDR2 SMNVEV (reference sequence).